The TCR beta chain under discussion was sequenced for a study of patients and donors after allogeneic stem cell transplantation. V shed 5 bases and J shed 8 bases, with 18 bases lying between them. The CDR3 has 15 residues. This clonotype was counted ten times or more. Each CDR3 protein gets one entry after TCRdb re-called the RT-PCR reads with MiXCR. This table holds 100,000 to 120,000 distinct CDR3 sequences, around 36% found once. The sequence derives from a human donor who was either an allogeneic HSCT recipient or a stem cell or donor lymphocyte infusion donor (not recorded which). It is not recorded whose cells these are; they may come from a transplant donor. Sequencing was done on a sample of blood, either unsorted or a sorted T cell fraction (not recorded which). The chain carries TRBV12-3 or TRBV12-4 and TRBJ1-4; D remains ambiguous. The CDR3 here is CASSDPRIGREKLFF. CDR3 nucleotide sequence: TGTGCCAGCAGTGACCCCAGGATCGGTCGAGAAAAACTGTTTTTT.